Below are 18 T cell receptor beta chains sequenced from a single sample in a study of blood T cell repertoires in COVID-19 (TCRdb year 2020). The library was built by means of the immunoSEQ multiplex PCR assay. Imported from immuneACCESS, the table was reduced by TCRdb to in-frame sequences with V and J called. These copies leave out some clones; in studies compared against another copy, an unresolved V gene accounts for under half, and the cause of the remainder is not known. The sample profile shows a few hundred thousand clones; about nine tenths of them were found once. The ten most abundant clones make up 1.9% of the sample. The sequencing input was PBMCs or T cells enriched from blood (not recorded which). The receptor set was obtained from a woman aged 55-70 years who had recovered from COVID-19.

This chain joins TRBV24-1 and TRBJ1-2, with D perhaps TRBD1 (6 bases). Looked up from germline, CDR1 is KGHDR and CDR2 is SFDVKD. V lost 7 bases and J lost 8, with 16 bases in between. The CDR3 is 13 amino acids. The CDR3 coding sequence is TGTGCCACCAGGAGACAGGTGATGGGGGGCTACACCTTC. Residues: CATRRQVMGGYTF.

The CDR3 loop is CASRRATSNYEQYF. The CDR3 bases are TGTGCCAGCAGGCGCGCGACTAGTAACTACGAGCAGTACTTC. The rearrangement joins TRBV6-5 to TRBJ2-7; the D gene is possibly TRBD2 (6 bases). Germline CDR1 and CDR2: MNHEY and SVGAGI. The CDR3 is made up of 14 amino acids. The V end lost 6 bases, the J end lost 3 bases, and 15 bases lay between the germline ends.

This rearrangement joins TRBV7-2 to TRBJ1-1; TRBD1 might be the D (6 bases). Germline assignment: CDR1 SGHTA and CDR2 FQGNSA. With 1 base removed from V and 4 bases from J, the gap between germline ends came to 16 bases. This CDR3 has 16 residues. The CDR3 protein is CASSLEPGVYGTEAFF. CDR3 nucleotide sequence: TGTGCCAGCAGCTTAGAGCCAGGGGTTTATGGCACTGAAGCTTTCTTT. The full variable domain, rest sourced from reference TRBV7-2 and TRBJ1-1, is GAGVSQSPSNKVTEKGKDVELRCDPISGHTALYWYRQSLGQGLEFLIYFQGNSAPDKSGLPSDRFSAERTGGSVSTLTIQRTQQEDSAVYLCASSLEPGVYGTEAFFGQGTRLTVV.

The chain links TRBV18 to TRBJ2-1, with D perhaps TRBD1 (5 bases). Trimming left V 6 bases short and J 3 bases short, with 12 bases between. This CDR3 region has 14 residues. CDR1 and CDR2 (germline): KGHSH, LQKENI. The chain's CDR3 is CASSDWQGYNEQFF. CDR3 DNA: TGTGCCAGCTCGGATTGGCAGGGCTACAATGAGCAGTTCTTC.

This clone has just one count. This chain connects TRBV19 to TRBJ1-5, with 7 bases aligning to TRBD1. The CDR3 totals 13 residues. J gave up 1 base and V 8 bases, and 2 bases lay outside the gene matches. The germline gives CDR1 LNHDA, CDR2 SQIVND (reference sequence). The CDR3 loop reads CASSQGSNQPQHF. For the CDR3, the DNA is TGTGCCAGTTCACAGGGGAGCAATCAGCCCCAGCATTTT.

The rearrangement uses TRBV19 and TRBJ1-2, with D possibly matching TRBD1 (6 bases). CDR1 is LNHDA, CDR2 SQIVND, per germline (reference sequence). V dropped 2 bases and J dropped 5 bases, with 6 bases sitting between them. This CDR3 is built from 12 residues. This chain's CDR3 is CASSITGYGYTF. In DNA, the CDR3 is TGTGCCAGTAGTATAACAGGGTATGGCTACACCTTC.

V gene TRBV10-1 combines with J gene TRBJ2-3; no reliable D call. V lost 5 bases and J lost 3, with 9 bases in between. Germline-derived CDR1 and CDR2 are WNHNN and SYGVQD (reference sequence). The CDR3 loop spans 13 amino acids. CDR3 loop: CASSQVRTDTQYF. In DNA form, the CDR3 reads TGCGCCAGCAGTCAAGTCCGGACAGATACGCAGTATTTT.

The chain links TRBV7-8 to TRBJ1-2, with D hard to call. The CDR3 contains 12 residues. V was clipped by 5 bases and J by 7 bases, with 11 bases between them. The germline gives CDR1 SGHVS, CDR2 FQNEAQ. The CDR3 DNA follows: TGTGCCAGCAGCCTGGGAGTCGGTGGCTACACCTTC. This translates into CASSLGVGGYTF.

DNA of the CDR3: TGTGCCAGCAGTTCCTGGACAGGGGAGAGAGGTGGGGCCAACGTCCTGACTTTC. This codes for CASSSWTGERGGANVLTF. The V call is TRBV28, the J call TRBJ2-6; 9 bases are a match to TRBD1. V was clipped by 4 bases and J by 3 bases; unmatched bases: 10. Germline V gives CDR1 MDHEN, CDR2 SYDVKM. The CDR3 is 18 amino acids.

This chain uses TRBV7-9 with TRBJ2-3, with 9 bases aligning to TRBD1. The length of the CDR3 is 14 residues. The V gene's germline CDR1 is SEHNR and CDR2 FQNEAQ (reference sequence). J gave up 7 bases and V 6 bases, and 8 bases lay outside the gene matches. The CDR3 coding sequence is TGTGCCAGCAGGCCGGGACAGGGACTGTATACGCAGTATTTT. Its translation: CASRPGQGLYTQYF.

As DNA, the CDR3 is TGTGCCAGTAGTATTTGGGGGCCCAATCAGCCCCAGCATTTT. Its translation is CASSIWGPNQPQHF. The chain carries TRBV19 and TRBJ1-5, with D perhaps matching TRBD1 (6 bases). The CDR3 totals 14 residues. With 3 bases removed from V and 3 bases from J, the gap between germline ends came to 9 bases. Germline V gives CDR1 LNHDA, CDR2 SQIVND (reference sequence).

The V and J genes are TRBV18 and TRBJ2-1; 8 bases are a match to TRBD1. The V gene end was trimmed by 8 bases and the J gene end by 3 bases; junction bases not matched to a gene: 6. Per germline, CDR1 KGHSH and CDR2 LQKENI. The CDR3 runs 14 residues. In DNA form, the CDR3 reads TGTGCCAGCCGAGACAGGGGTAACTACAATGAGCAGTTCTTC. Translating gives CASRDRGNYNEQFF.

The chain recombines TRBV11-2 with TRBJ1-1; the D is unclear. The CDR3 is made up of 13 amino acids. Germline-derived CDR1 and CDR2 are SGHAT and FQNNGV. V was shortened by 1 base and J by 4 bases, with 7 bases between the two germline ends. Here the CDR3 DNA reads TGTGCCAGCAGCTTAGTTTCGGGCACTGAAGCTTTCTTT. It translates to CASSLVSGTEAFF.

The chain carries TRBV7-6 and TRBJ1-3; the D is unclear. V was cut by 5 bases and J by 3 bases, with 14 bases left in between. The CDR3 has 15 amino acids. Per the germline V gene, CDR1 is SGHVS and CDR2 is FNYEAQ. CDR3 sequence reads: CASSQDRVDGNTIYF. As DNA, the CDR3 is TGTGCCAGCAGCCAAGACCGGGTGGATGGAAACACCATATATTTT.

The chain joins TRBV7-3 to TRBJ2-1, with 8 bases identical to TRBD2. CDR1 and CDR2 (germline): SGHTA, FQGTGA. V lost 3 bases, J lost 0 bases, and 4 bases stayed unmatched. The CDR3 contains 16 residues. The CDR3 region has the DNA TGTGCCAGCAGCTTCTTAGCGGGACGCTCCTACAATGAGCAGTTCTTC. This sequence encodes CASSFLAGRSYNEQFF.

J is TRBJ1-3 and V is TRBV10-3; 7 bases match TRBD1. This CDR3 has 14 amino acids. Germline CDR1 reads ENHRY; CDR2 reads SYGVKD. V was clipped by 4 bases and J by 4 bases; unmatched bases: 4. The CDR3 DNA reads as TGTGCCATCAGTGGACAGGGTAGCGGAAACACCATATATTTT. This encodes CAISGQGSGNTIYF.

The V and J genes are TRBV5-1 and TRBJ2-5; 7 bases align to TRBD1. Germline values: CDR1 SGHRS, CDR2 YFSETQ. This CDR3 has 16 amino acids. The trim removed 0 bases at V and 5 bases at J, leaving 10 bases unmatched. The DNA of the CDR3 is TGCGCCAGCAGCTTGGTTAAAACAGGGGAAGGGGAGACCCAGTACTTC. As protein: CASSLVKTGEGETQYF.

This clone was observed a single time. This chain joins TRBV19 and TRBJ1-5; TRBD1 is a possible D gene (5 bases). Germline-derived CDR1 and CDR2 are LNHDA and SQIVND (reference sequence). The CDR3 is 16 residues long. The germline V and J ends were trimmed by 2 bases and 5 bases, with 16 bases remaining between them. CDR3 nucleotides: TGTGCCAGTAGTATAACCCAGGGTATAGGTTATCAGCCCCAGCATTTT. Translating gives CASSITQGIGYQPQHF.